The sequence of this T cell receptor (beta chain) was determined in a study of blood T cell repertoires in COVID-19. Study-level background: COVID-19 samples from acute and convalescent phases originated in the United States, Italy and Spain.

Here immunoSEQ multiplex PCR was the method, and the copy in TCRdb shows in-frame clones only, minus some. This table has roughly 260,000 clones, 88% appearing once. This CDR3 is built from 13 residues. Germline lookup yields CDR1 GTSNPN and CDR2 SVGIG (reference sequence). Trimming shortened V by 8 bases and J by 3 bases, and 16 bases separated the two germline ends. Sequenced sample: peripheral blood. The chain employs TRBV30 and TRBJ1-2; D perhaps matches TRBD1 (6 bases). This receptor was obtained from a man between 60 and 70 years old who had recovered from COVID-19. In nucleotides, the CDR3 is TGTGCCGGTGGGAGGGGGGAAGACTATGGCTACACCTTC. As protein: CAGGRGEDYGYTF.